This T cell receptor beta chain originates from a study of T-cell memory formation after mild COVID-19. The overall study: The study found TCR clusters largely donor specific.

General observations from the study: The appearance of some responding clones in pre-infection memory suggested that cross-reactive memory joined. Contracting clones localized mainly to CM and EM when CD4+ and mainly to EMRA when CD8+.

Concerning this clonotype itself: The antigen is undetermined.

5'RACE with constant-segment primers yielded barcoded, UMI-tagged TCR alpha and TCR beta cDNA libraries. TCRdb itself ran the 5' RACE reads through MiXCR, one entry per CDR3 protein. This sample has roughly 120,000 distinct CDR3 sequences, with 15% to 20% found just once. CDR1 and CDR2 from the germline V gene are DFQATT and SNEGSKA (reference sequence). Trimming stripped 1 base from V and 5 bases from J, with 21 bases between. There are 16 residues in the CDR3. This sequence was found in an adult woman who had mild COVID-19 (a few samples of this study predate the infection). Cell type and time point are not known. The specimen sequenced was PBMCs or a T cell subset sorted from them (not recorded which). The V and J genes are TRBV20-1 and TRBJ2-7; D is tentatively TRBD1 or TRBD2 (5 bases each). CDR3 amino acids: CSARVPSREGADEQYF. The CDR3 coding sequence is TGCAGTGCTAGAGTCCCGTCGAGGGAAGGGGCGGACGAGCAGTACTTC.